This T cell receptor (beta chain) was captured by sequencing in a study of cytomegalovirus exposure and HLA in healthy donors. Germline assignment: CDR1 SGHTA and CDR2 FQGNSA. This CDR3 has 15 residues. After removal of 2 bases from V and 6 bases from J, the junction contained 7 bases not matched to a gene. In the PCR, 60 Vbeta and 13 Jbeta primers were used. The table came from immunoSEQ multiplex PCR; TCRdb's copy has only in-frame clones and leaves some out. This sample yields some 150,000 clones, of which 60% to 85% are seen a single time; 3.9% belongs to the top ten. This sequence joins TRBV7-2 and TRBJ1-5; TRBD1 matches at 7 bases. The TCR comes from a man aged 18 to 29 in good health and CMV-seronegative. Sequencing was performed on PBMCs. CDR3: CASSLSYQGGQPQHF. DNA for the CDR3: TGTGCCAGCAGCTTAAGCTACCAGGGGGGTCAGCCCCAGCATTTT.